The clone carrying this T cell receptor (beta chain) was counted ten times or more. Amplification of TCR beta CDR3 regions used RNA as the template. First-round RT-PCR of the TCR CDR3 relied on the HTBI primer set. Via MiXCR, TCRdb re-called the multiplex PCR reads, giving one row per CDR3 protein. The table includes hundreds of thousands of distinct CDR3 sequences, less than 15% detected once. The CDR3 spans 12 residues. Germline V lookup: CDR1 SGHVS, CDR2 FQNEAQ. The germline V and J ends were trimmed by 3 bases and 7 bases, with 9 bases remaining between them. The data derive from a study of T cells in Graves' hyperthyroidism and ophthalmopathy.

Sequences were obtained from blood. The receptor was isolated from a woman aged 18-29 years with Graves' hyperthyroidism. The V gene is TRBV7-8, the J gene TRBJ1-1, with D unclear. Written as DNA, the CDR3 is TGTGCCAGCAGCTTTTGGGCTTATGAAGCTTTCTTT. Its protein is CASSFWAYEAFF.